This T cell receptor beta chain is drawn from a study of CD8 T cells in Susac syndrome. V was clipped by 6 bases and J by 5 bases, with 8 bases between them. Per germline, CDR1 SEHNR and CDR2 FQNEAQ (reference sequence). The length of the CDR3 is 12 residues. The authors reverse transcribed roughly 0.5 to 1 ug RNA with random hexamers. TCRdb passed the immunoSEQ multiplex PCR reads through MiXCR, listing each CDR3 protein once. The sample lists tens of thousands of distinct CDR3 sequences, around 93% seen once, with over 0.12% in the top ten. This clonotype showed up just a few times. Sequencing used CD4+ T cells from PBMCs. This chain links TRBV7-9 with TRBJ1-5; D remains ambiguous. The clonotype comes from a human donor with Susac syndrome. For the CDR3, the DNA is TGTGCCAGCAGTCCGGACGATCAGCCCCAGCATTTT. It specifies CASSPDDQPQHF.